The 24 T cell receptor beta chains below all came from one sample that was sequenced in a study of T cell repertoires in cytomegalovirus infection. Their antigen targets remain unknown. TCRdb processed the reads anew with MiXCR; each CDR3 protein has one entry. The table lists approximately 300,000 distinct CDR3 sequences, about 29% of them singletons. This specimen was cultured PBMCs, taken from culture after CMV antigen stimulation. All receptors derive from a human donor in good health (CMV status not recorded). Some clones in this sample may be carry-over from other donors' samples.

V is TRBV10-2 and J is TRBJ1-3; 9 bases are a match to TRBD1. CDR1 WSHSY and CDR2 SAAADI come from the germline V gene. V shed 6 bases and J 3 bases; nucleotides not matched to a gene: 3. This CDR3 spans 14 amino acids. CDR3 residues: CASSDRGGGNTIYF. The CDR3 DNA is TGCGCCAGCAGCGACAGGGGGGGTGGAAACACCATATATTTT.

This clonotype has just a few counts. The V and J genes are TRBV7-2 and TRBJ2-5; D is unresolved. Trimming cost V 0 bases and J 2 bases, with 10 bases left between them. The CDR3 length is 15 residues. Germline V gives CDR1 SGHTA, CDR2 FQGNSA. The CDR3, as DNA: TGTGCCAGCAGCTTAGCGCTGGCCAGACAAGAGACCCAGTACTTC. Translated, it gives CASSLALARQETQYF. Full variable domain (outside the CDR3, taken from reference TRBV7-2 and TRBJ2-5): GAGVSQSPSNKVTEKGKDVELRCDPISGHTALYWYRQSLGQGLEFLIYFQGNSAPDKSGLPSDRFSAERTGGSVSTLTIQRTQQEDSAVYLCASSLALARQETQYFGPGTRLLVL.

A few counts support this clonotype. The chain joins TRBV7-9 to TRBJ2-7; no definite D call. The CDR3 has 15 residues. Germline V gene lookup returns CDR1 SEHNR and CDR2 FQNEAQ (reference sequence). The V and J ends lost 1 base and 6 bases respectively, with 16 bases between them. CDR3 region: CASSLGWPSTLEQYF. The CDR3 coding sequence is TGTGCCAGCAGCTTAGGGTGGCCGTCAACCCTCGAGCAGTACTTC.

In its sample, this clonotype was seen a few times. This rearrangement joins TRBV7-9 to TRBJ1-1; 7 nucleotides line up with TRBD1. This CDR3 has 13 amino acids. Germline V gene lookup returns CDR1 SEHNR and CDR2 FQNEAQ (reference sequence). J gave up 5 bases and V 7 bases, and 7 bases lay outside the gene matches. The CDR3 DNA follows: TGTGCCAGCACCCCCCGCAGGGGGACTGAAGCTTTCTTT. The encoded protein is CASTPRRGTEAFF.

The chain combines TRBV27 with TRBJ2-1; D gene unclear. Trimming removed 3 bases from V and 4 bases from J, with 7 bases in between. Germline CDR1 and CDR2: MNHEY and SMNVEV (reference sequence). The CDR3 covers 13 residues. The CDR3 loop is CASSFVGYNEQFF. CDR3 nucleotides: TGTGCCAGCAGTTTCGTGGGTTACAATGAGCAGTTCTTC.

This clonotype was counted only a few times. The genes are TRBV9 and TRBJ2-2; weak D call: TRBD2 (6 bases). V was pared by 1 base and J by 1 base, with 11 bases between. This CDR3 contains 16 residues. The germline gives CDR1 SGDLS, CDR2 YYNGEE. The CDR3 loop is CASSVNAGRNTGELFF. CDR3 DNA: TGTGCCAGCAGCGTAAACGCCGGGAGGAACACCGGGGAGCTGTTTTTT. The variable domain in full, completed from reference TRBV9 and TRBJ2-2, reads DSGVTQTPKHLITATGQRVTLRCSPRSGDLSVYWYQQSLDQGLQFLIQYYNGEERAKGNILERFSAQQFPDLHSELNLSSLELGDSALYFCASSVNAGRNTGELFFGEGSRLTVL.

The chain employs TRBV18 and TRBJ2-4, with 8 positions matching TRBD1. CDR3 length: 17 amino acids. Germline V gene sequence: CDR1 KGHSH, CDR2 LQKENI. The trim removed 3 bases at V and 0 bases at J, leaving 7 bases unmatched. The CDR3 sequence: CASSPSTGGRAKNIQYF. The DNA of the CDR3 is TGTGCCAGCTCACCGAGTACAGGGGGACGAGCCAAAAACATTCAGTACTTC.

CDR3 in amino acids: CATSEGTGPAAFF. In nucleotides, the CDR3 is TGTGCCACCTCTGAGGGGACAGGGCCCGCCGCTTTCTTT. The J gene is TRBJ1-1, the V gene TRBV24-1; 9 bases match TRBD1. The ends lost 9 bases at V and 11 bases at J; junction bases unmatched: 12. The CDR3 is made up of 13 amino acids. Germline CDR1 reads KGHDR; CDR2 reads SFDVKD.

This chain connects TRBV12-3 or TRBV12-4 to TRBJ1-5; D is undetermined. The V and J ends lost 3 bases and 3 bases respectively, with 9 bases between them. The CDR3 loop spans 14 amino acids. The CDR3 loop is CASSFGRINQPQHF. CDR3 in DNA: TGTGCCAGCAGTTTCGGCAGAATCAATCAGCCCCAGCATTTT.

This chain connects TRBV25-1 to TRBJ2-5; D is perhaps TRBD1 (6 bases). The CDR3 covers 15 residues. In germline, CDR1 is MGHDK, CDR2 SYGVNS. V was trimmed by 0 bases and J by 2 bases, leaving 10 bases between them. The CDR3 is CASSEYRGAQETQYF. CDR3 in DNA: TGTGCCAGCAGTGAATACAGGGGTGCACAAGAGACCCAGTACTTC.

The gene calls are TRBV18 and TRBJ2-5; 10 bases agree with TRBD1. V was pared by 2 bases and J by 4 bases, with 4 bases of the junction left unmatched. Germline-derived CDR1 and CDR2 are KGHSH and LQKENI. The CDR3 consists of 15 residues. DNA of the CDR3: TGTGCCAGCTCACCAAGACAGGGGGCAAGAGAGACCCAGTACTTC. Its protein product is CASSPRQGARETQYF. The variable domain in full, with the rest retrieved from reference TRBV18 and TRBJ2-5, is NAGVMQNPRHLVRRRGQEARLRCSPMKGHSHVYWYRQLPEEGLKFMVYLQKENIIDESGMPKERFSAEFPKEGPSILRIQQVVRGDSAAYFCASSPRQGARETQYFGPGTRLLVL.

This clonotype was seen a few times. This chain connects TRBV7-1 to TRBJ1-5, with 8 bases lining up with TRBD1. TRBV7-1 falls under the ORF class, with uncertain function. Losses at the gene ends were 5 bases for V and 7 bases for J; bases not matched to a gene: 13. The CDR3 is 16 amino acids. CDR3 DNA: TGTGCCAGCAGCGGAGGACAGGGTGGCAACAGCCAGCCCCAGCATTTT. Residues: CASSGGQGGNSQPQHF.

This sequence joins TRBV7-9 and TRBJ2-3; 11 bases are a match to TRBD1. Looked up from germline, CDR1 is SEHNR and CDR2 is FQNEAQ (reference sequence). CDR3 length: 16 residues. After removal of 5 bases from V and 0 bases from J, the junction contained 4 bases not matched to a gene. CDR3 in DNA: TGTGCCAGCAGCACCGGGACAGGGGGGAGCACAGATACGCAGTATTTT. This sequence encodes CASSTGTGGSTDTQYF.

Of note for this clonotype: A junction end diverges from the germline sequence, so it may reflect a read error. The chain has TRBV27 and TRBJ2-7, with 8 positions matching TRBD1. Germline V lookup: CDR1 MNHEY, CDR2 SMNVEV (reference sequence). CDR3 length equals 14 residues. CDR3: CASGLGQGIDEQYF. In nucleotides, the CDR3 is TGTGCCAGCGGTTTAGGACAGGGAATCGACGAGCAGTACTTC.

The CDR3 spells CASRATGLRTEAFF. CDR3 DNA sequence: TGTGCCAGCAGAGCGACAGGGCTGCGGACTGAAGCTTTCTTT. The V call is TRBV6-4, the J call TRBJ1-1, with TRBD1 identical over 7 bases. J was trimmed by 5 bases and V by 6 bases; bases with no gene match: 9. The CDR3 spans 14 residues. Germline assignment: CDR1 MRHNA and CDR2 SNTAGT.

In this sample, this clonotype turned up once. V usage is TRBV12-3 or TRBV12-4 and J usage is TRBJ1-4; D perhaps matches TRBD1 (5 bases). The CDR3 is 16 residues long. V lost 5 bases to trimming and J lost 8 bases, with 21 bases between them. The CDR3: CASSPRPSGRGEKLFF. The CDR3 nucleotides are TGTGCCAGCAGTCCTAGGCCCTCAGGGAGGGGAGAAAAACTGTTTTTT.

The CDR3 is CASSLQLQGNGYTF. In nucleotides, the CDR3 is TGTGCCAGCAGCTTACAATTGCAGGGCAATGGCTACACCTTC. The rearrangement joins TRBV7-9 to TRBJ1-2; weak D call: TRBD1 (5 bases). Trimming pared 2 bases from V and 6 bases from J, leaving 13 bases between. CDR1 is SEHNR, CDR2 FQNEAQ, per germline (reference sequence). The CDR3 is 14 amino acids.

The gene calls are TRBV2 and TRBJ2-7, with 10 bases aligning to TRBD2. Germline V CDR1 and CDR2: SNHLY, FYNNEI. Trimming at V came to 1 base and at J to 0 bases, leaving 3 bases not matched to a gene. The CDR3 has 16 residues. DNA for the CDR3: TGTGCCAGCAGTGAAGAGGTAGCGGGGGGCTCCTACGAGCAGTACTTC. As protein: CASSEEVAGGSYEQYF.

This rearrangement joins TRBV12-3 or TRBV12-4 to TRBJ2-1; D remains ambiguous. V was clipped by 6 bases and J by 5 bases, with 14 bases between them. The CDR3 has 14 amino acids. CDR3 in amino acids: CASSHENTHNEQFF. CDR3 sequence (DNA): TGTGCCAGCAGCCACGAAAACACACACAATGAGCAGTTCTTC.

The chain has TRBV28 and TRBJ1-1; no clear D. Germline lookup yields CDR1 MDHEN and CDR2 SYDVKM. Trimming cost V 5 bases and J 11 bases, with 18 bases left between them. The CDR3 covers 13 residues. The CDR3 bases are TGTGCCAGCAGTACCCTCCTGGAGGCGTGGGCTTTCTTT. Protein: CASSTLLEAWAFF.

This clonotype occurred many times. The chain carries TRBV4-2 and TRBJ2-1, with 7 bases fitting TRBD2. CDR1 and CDR2 from the germline V gene are LGHNA and YNFKEQ. Unmatched junction bases numbered 3, after V lost 4 bases and J lost 0 bases. This CDR3 region has 15 residues. The CDR3 coding sequence is TGTGCCAGCAGCCGGGAGGGAGACTCCTACAATGAGCAGTTCTTC. As protein: CASSREGDSYNEQFF.

The sample holds many counts of this clonotype. The rearrangement links TRBV11-2 to TRBJ2-1; 8 positions match TRBD2. With V trimmed by 3 bases and J by 5 bases, 9 bases remained unmatched. There are 16 residues in the CDR3. CDR1 is SGHAT and CDR2 is FQNNGV in the germline V gene. The CDR3 loop is CASSFGAGGLDNEQFF. CDR3 DNA: TGTGCCAGCAGCTTTGGTGCGGGGGGTCTCGACAATGAGCAGTTCTTC.

This clonotype showed up just a few times. The chain links TRBV19 to TRBJ2-2; D perhaps matches TRBD2 (5 bases). Trimming took 6 bases from V and 3 from J, leaving 14 bases between them. In germline, CDR1 is LNHDA, CDR2 SQIVND (reference sequence). The CDR3 runs to 15 residues. CDR3 sequence reads: CASRGDGRDTGELFF. In DNA, the CDR3 is TGTGCCAGTAGGGGAGACGGGCGGGACACCGGGGAGCTGTTTTTT.

The chain couples TRBV27 to TRBJ1-1; D might be TRBD1 (6 bases). This CDR3 spans 13 amino acids. Germline loops: CDR1 MNHEY, CDR2 SMNVEV (reference sequence). The ends were cut back, 2 bases at V and 5 bases at J, with 9 bases in the middle. CDR3: CASSLRGETEAFF. In DNA form, the CDR3 reads TGTGCCAGCAGTTTAAGGGGGGAGACTGAAGCTTTCTTT.